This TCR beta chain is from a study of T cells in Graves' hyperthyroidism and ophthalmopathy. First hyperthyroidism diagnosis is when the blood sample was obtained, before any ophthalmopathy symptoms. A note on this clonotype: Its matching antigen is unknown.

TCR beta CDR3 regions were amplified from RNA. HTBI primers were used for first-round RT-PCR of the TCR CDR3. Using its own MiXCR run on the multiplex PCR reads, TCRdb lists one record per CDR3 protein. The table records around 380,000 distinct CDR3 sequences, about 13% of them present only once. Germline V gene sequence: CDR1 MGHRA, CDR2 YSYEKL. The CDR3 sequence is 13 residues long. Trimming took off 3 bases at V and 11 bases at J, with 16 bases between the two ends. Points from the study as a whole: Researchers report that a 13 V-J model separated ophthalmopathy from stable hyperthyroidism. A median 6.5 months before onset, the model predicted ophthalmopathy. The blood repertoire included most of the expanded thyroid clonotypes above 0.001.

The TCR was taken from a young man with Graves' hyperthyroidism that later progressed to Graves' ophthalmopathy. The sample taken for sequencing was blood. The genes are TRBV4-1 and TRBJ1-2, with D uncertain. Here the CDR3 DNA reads TGCGCCAGCAGCCAGGAGGTAGTTTTTGAGTACACCTTC. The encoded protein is CASSQEVVFEYTF.